The rows below give T cell receptor beta chains drawn from one sample of a study of cytomegalovirus exposure and HLA in healthy donors. Only in-frame clones appear in the TCRdb table, and some are missing; sequencing was by immunoSEQ multiplex PCR. This table holds tens of thousands of clones, approximately 86% found once. Material: PBMCs. Source of these receptors: a man between 25 and 39 years old in good health and CMV-seropositive. Each CDR3 is given with its conserved first and last residue.

V gene	J gene	CDR3 length	CDR3 protein
TRBV6-1	TRBJ2-7	12	CASWQISYEQYF
TRBV19	TRBJ1-1	15	CASWFRTGGNTEAFF
TRBV2	TRBJ2-7	16	CASWGGTSGLAYEQYF
TRBV6-1	TRBJ1-5	17	CASSGGVHYFSNQPQHF
TRBV13	TRBJ2-2	15	CASSFLDRDTGELFF
TRBV7-9	TRBJ2-1	14	CASSQRAIGNEQFF
TRBV11-2	TRBJ2-3	17	CASSLVGGLGGTDTQYF
TRBV28	TRBJ2-2	14	CASSALTLPGELFF
TRBV5-1	.	15	CASSWGTGGGSEQYF
TRBV28	TRBJ1-5	15	CASSTGGLGNQPQHF
TRBV5-4	TRBJ2-7	12	CASSLTGGAFSF
TRBV5-1	TRBJ2-7	14	CASSKSGGTYEQYF
TRBV9	TRBJ1-3	17	CASSVQGDSRSGNTIYF
TRBV7-9	TRBJ1-4	15	CASSLAGVGAMKLFF
TRBV11-2	TRBJ2-3	16	CASSSASASPTDTQYF
TRBV6-1	TRBJ1-1	15	CASSVSQEGWAEAFF
TRBV28	TRBJ2-7	15	CASSSPRTGGDEQYF
TRBV7-2	TRBJ1-2	14	CASRDRTAPYGYTF
TRBV28	TRBJ2-7	12	CASTTGNYEQYF
TRBV6-5	TRBJ2-1	11	CAAGLPLGAVF
TRBV15	TRBJ2-2	15	CATSARLGGTGELFF
TRBV9	TRBJ2-3	12	CASSEQGNTQYF
TRBV5-1	TRBJ2-1	15	CASSLGSHLYNEQFF
TRBV7-9	.	15	CASSPVRGGGNTIYF
TRBV18	TRBJ2-1	17	CASSPINPSGRADEQFF
TRBV5-1	TRBJ1-2	16	CASGPGTVINYYGYTF
TRBV5-1	TRBJ2-2	19	CASSLAGTSGRINTGELFF
TRBV7-2	TRBJ2-7	17	CASSFGTSGSGFYEQYF
TRBV4-2	TRBJ2-1	15	CASSRRDRGQNEQFF
TRBV10-3	TRBJ2-1	14	CAISDPATYNEQFF
TRBV15	TRBJ1-1	17	CATSRVRTGTLNTEAFF
TRBV11-3	TRBJ2-1	15	CASSPTRGGYNEQFF
TRBV15	TRBJ2-3	15	CATSIQREAADTQYF
TRBV5-1	TRBJ2-1	16	CASSLAGGPSYNEQFF
TRBV5-1	TRBJ1-2	13	CASSPYRGQGYTF
TRBV7-6	TRBJ2-1	16	CASSLSLAGEGNEQFF
TRBV27	TRBJ2-7	18	CASSLFGLRDRGSYEQYF
TRBV11-2	TRBJ2-7	12	CASSSEGNEQYF
TRBV5-1	TRBJ1-2	12	CASSLDRYGYTF
TRBV7-8	TRBJ1-3	19	CASRPRAGTGYHSGNTIYF
TRBV27	TRBJ1-2	12	CASTSPGYGYTF
TRBV10-3	TRBJ1-5	17	CATSRQGQGTRNQPQHF
TRBV6-5	TRBJ1-1	13	CASSNRVDTEAFF
TRBV9	TRBJ1-2	14	CASSVDQGIYGYTF
TRBV27	TRBJ1-1	14	CASSLGRVNTEAFF
TRBV11-2	TRBJ2-3	17	CASSSPPRRAKADTQYF
TRBV9	TRBJ1-3	15	CASSFTTGLGNTIYF
TRBV27	TRBJ2-1	12	CASSSLAGGEFF
TRBV27	TRBJ2-7	16	CASSLYRQGAFYEQYF
TRBV18	TRBJ2-2	16	CASSPFGGSVTGELFF
TRBV5-1	TRBJ2-5	15	CASTSGNPPLETQYF